The clone carrying this T cell receptor beta chain was recorded many times. This CDR3 has 15 amino acids. The germline V gene encodes CDR1 MGHRA and CDR2 YSYEKL. Trimming pared 1 base from V and 0 bases from J, leaving 7 bases between. These data originate in a study of blood T cell repertoires in COVID-19. The wider study: In each case, the material was cDNA or gDNA derived from T cells, B-cell-depleted T cells, or PBMCs.

Study processing details: It was from reference gene primer amplification that nucleated cell counts were estimated. Profiling relied on immunoSEQ multiplex PCR, and the TCRdb table lists in-frame clones only, not all of them. The V and J calls and clone size come from that table; D and trimming were worked out from the DNA. The sample contains roughly 290,000 clones, just under 85% of which appear only once. The sample taken for sequencing was peripheral blood. The V call is TRBV4-1, the J call TRBJ2-1; D gene uncertain. The sequence came from a woman in her 50s with active or convalescent COVID-19. CDR3 coding DNA: TGCGCCAGCAGCCAAGTTCGACTCTCCTACAATGAGCAGTTCTTC. Protein: CASSQVRLSYNEQFF.